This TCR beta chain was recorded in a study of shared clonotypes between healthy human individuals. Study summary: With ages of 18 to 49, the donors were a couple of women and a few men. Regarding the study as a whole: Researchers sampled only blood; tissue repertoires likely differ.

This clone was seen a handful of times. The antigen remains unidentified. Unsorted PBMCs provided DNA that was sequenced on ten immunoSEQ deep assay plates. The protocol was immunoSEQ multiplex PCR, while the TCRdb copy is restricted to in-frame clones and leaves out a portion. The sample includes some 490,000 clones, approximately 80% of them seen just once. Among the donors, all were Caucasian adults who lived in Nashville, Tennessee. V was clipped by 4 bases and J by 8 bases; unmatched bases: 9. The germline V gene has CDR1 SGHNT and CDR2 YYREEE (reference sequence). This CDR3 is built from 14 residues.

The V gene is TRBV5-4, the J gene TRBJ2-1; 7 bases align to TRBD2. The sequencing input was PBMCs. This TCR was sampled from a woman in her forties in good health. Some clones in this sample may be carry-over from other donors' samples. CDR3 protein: CASSRGEGRDEQFF. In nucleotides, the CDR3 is TGTGCCAGCAGCCGCGGGGAGGGCCGGGATGAGCAGTTCTTC.